The sample holds many counts of the clone carrying this TCR beta chain. No antigen is known for it. The data belong to a study of T cells after yellow fever vaccination. General observations from the study: Subsequent to the booster, the majority of primary-vaccination clones reappeared (96% CD4, roughly 90% CD8). Researchers report a weaker secondary response that nonetheless peaked faster, day 5 versus 15. The appearance of a small share of clonotypes in both CD4 and CD8 compartments was observed.

CDR3 length: 12 amino acids. V was trimmed by 3 bases and J by 15 bases, leaving 18 bases between them. The V gene's germline CDR1 is GTSNPN and CDR2 SVGIG (reference sequence). Generation of TCR cDNA used 5'RACE template switching (which added a universal primer site and UMIs). MiXCR, applied by TCRdb to the 5' RACE reads, yields one record per CDR3 protein. Of around 300,000 distinct CDR3 sequences detected, roughly 4.3% appear once; the ten largest clones hold approximately 25%. The clonotype was recovered from a man younger than 30 who received the YFV17D yellow fever vaccine. The specimen was PBMCs, collected 5 days after the yellow fever booster vaccination. J is TRBJ2-1 and V is TRBV30; D is uncertain. This chain's CDR3 is CAWRHTQTRPFF. In nucleotides, the CDR3 is TGTGCCTGGAGACACACCCAAACGCGCCCGTTCTTC.